The clone carrying this T cell receptor (beta chain) was seen a single time. Its antigen is still unknown. The entry originates in a study of shared clonotypes between healthy human individuals. Study-wide findings and caveats: Naive subsets usually exceeded memory subsets in estimated richness. A few donors had about 5% of their naive CD4 clonotypes in common.

Libraries were prepared by immunoSEQ multiplex PCR; TCRdb keeps only in-frame clonotypes and omits some of them. This repertoire shows over 1.5 million clones, 95% to 99% found once; its top ten account for around 0.45%. Healthy HIV-negative adults without recent acute infections or vaccinations served as donors. The V end lost 4 bases, the J end lost 6 bases, and 16 bases lay between the germline ends. From germline, CDR1 is MDHEN and CDR2 SYDVKM. The CDR3 length is 14 residues. The sample consisted of naive CD4+ T cells sorted from blood. The subset denotes: CD45RA+ positively selected. This receptor was taken from a young man in good health. The rearrangement links TRBV28 to TRBJ2-7, with a possible D match to TRBD1 (6 bases). This CDR3 is CASSSGTLGLEQYF. The DNA for the CDR3 is TGTGCCAGCAGTTCCGGGACACTCGGGCTCGAGCAGTACTTC.